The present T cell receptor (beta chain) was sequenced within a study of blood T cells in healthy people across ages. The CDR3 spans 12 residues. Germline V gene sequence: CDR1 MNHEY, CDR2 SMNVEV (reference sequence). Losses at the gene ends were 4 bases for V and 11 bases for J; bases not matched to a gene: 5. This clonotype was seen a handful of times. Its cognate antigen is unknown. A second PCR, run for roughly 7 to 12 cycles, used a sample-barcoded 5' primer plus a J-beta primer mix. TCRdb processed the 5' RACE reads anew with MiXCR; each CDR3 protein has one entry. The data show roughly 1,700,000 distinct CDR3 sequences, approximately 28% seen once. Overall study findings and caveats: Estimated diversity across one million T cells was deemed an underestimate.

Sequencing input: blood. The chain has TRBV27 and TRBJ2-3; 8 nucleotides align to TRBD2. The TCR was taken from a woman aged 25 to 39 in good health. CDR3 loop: CASSSTGGQQYF. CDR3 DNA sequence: TGTGCCAGCAGTTCTACGGGGGGGCAGCAGTATTTT.